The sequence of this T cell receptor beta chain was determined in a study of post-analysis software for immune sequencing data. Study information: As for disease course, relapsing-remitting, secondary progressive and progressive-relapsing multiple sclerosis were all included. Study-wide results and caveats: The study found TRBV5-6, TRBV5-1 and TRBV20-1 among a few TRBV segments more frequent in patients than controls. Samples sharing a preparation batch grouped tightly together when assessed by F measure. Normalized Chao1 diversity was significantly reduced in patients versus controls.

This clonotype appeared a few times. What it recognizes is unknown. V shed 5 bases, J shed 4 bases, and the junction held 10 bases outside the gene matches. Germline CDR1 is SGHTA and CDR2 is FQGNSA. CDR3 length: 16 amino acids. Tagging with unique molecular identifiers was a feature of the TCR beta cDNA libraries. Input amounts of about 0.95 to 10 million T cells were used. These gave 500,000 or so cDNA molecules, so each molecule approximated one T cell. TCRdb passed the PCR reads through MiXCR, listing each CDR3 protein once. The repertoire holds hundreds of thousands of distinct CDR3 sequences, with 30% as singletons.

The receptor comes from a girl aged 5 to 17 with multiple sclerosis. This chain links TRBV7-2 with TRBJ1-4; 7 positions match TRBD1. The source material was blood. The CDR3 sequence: CASSPAPDRLNEKLFF. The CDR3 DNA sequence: TGTGCCAGCAGCCCCGCCCCGGACAGGCTTAATGAAAAACTGTTTTTT.